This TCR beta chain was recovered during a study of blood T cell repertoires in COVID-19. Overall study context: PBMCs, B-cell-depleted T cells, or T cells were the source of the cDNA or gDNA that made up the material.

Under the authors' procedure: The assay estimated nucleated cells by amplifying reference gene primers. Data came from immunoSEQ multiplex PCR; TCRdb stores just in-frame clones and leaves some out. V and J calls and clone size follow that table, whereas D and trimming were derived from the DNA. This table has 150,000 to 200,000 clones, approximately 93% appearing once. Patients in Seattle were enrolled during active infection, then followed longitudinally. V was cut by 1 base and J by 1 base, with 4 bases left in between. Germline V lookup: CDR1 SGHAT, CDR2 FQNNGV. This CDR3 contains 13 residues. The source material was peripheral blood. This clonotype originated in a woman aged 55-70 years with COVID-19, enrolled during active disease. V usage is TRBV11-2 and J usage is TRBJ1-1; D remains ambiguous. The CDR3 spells CASSLGENTEAFF. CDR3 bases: TGTGCCAGCAGCTTAGGCGAGAACACTGAAGCTTTCTTT.